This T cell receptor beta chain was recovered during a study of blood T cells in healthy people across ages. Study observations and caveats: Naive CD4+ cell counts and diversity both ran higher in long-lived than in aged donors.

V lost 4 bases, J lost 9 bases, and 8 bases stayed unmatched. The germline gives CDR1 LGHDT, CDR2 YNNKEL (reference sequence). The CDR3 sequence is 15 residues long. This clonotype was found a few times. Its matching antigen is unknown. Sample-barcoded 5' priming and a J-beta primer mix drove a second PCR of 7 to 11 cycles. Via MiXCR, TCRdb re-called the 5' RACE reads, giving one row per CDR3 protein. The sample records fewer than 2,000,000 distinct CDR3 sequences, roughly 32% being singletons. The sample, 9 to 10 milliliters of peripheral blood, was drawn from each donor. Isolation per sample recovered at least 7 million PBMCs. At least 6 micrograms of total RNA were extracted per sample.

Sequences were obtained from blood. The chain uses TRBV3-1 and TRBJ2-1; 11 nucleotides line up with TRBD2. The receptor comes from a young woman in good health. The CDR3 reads CASSPTSGGRGEQFF. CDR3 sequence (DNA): TGTGCCAGCAGCCCTACTAGCGGGGGCCGTGGTGAGCAGTTCTTC.